This T cell receptor (beta chain) was sequenced during a study of OX40 agonist ivuxolimab in advanced cancers. As for the study in general: Three dose-escalation patients had partial responses: one with hepatocellular carcinoma and two with cutaneous melanoma.

Method: immunoSEQ multiplex PCR; TCRdb's copy keeps in-frame clones and lacks some. This sample yields roughly 58,000 clones, of which 84% are seen a single time; about 0.69% belongs to the top ten. The CDR3 is made up of 15 amino acids. CDR1 MNHEY and CDR2 SMNVEV come from the germline V gene (reference sequence). V dropped 6 bases and J dropped 3 bases, with 17 bases sitting between them. This material consisted of CD4+ or CD8+ T cells sorted from blood, taken in a trial of the OX40 agonist ivuxolimab. This receptor was obtained from an adult with an advanced solid tumor such as melanoma, head and neck, liver or kidney cancer. This chain connects TRBV27 to TRBJ1-2; tentative D call: TRBD1 (5 bases). For the CDR3, the DNA is TGTGCCAGCAGCCGCACCAGGGAACCCCACTATGGCTACACCTTC. Its translation: CASSRTREPHYGYTF.